The entry below gives a single TCR beta chain sequence along with its context. Antigen: not known. From germline, CDR1 is SQVTM and CDR2 ANQGSEA. The CDR3 loop spans 15 amino acids. V was clipped by 4 bases and J by 0 bases; unmatched bases: 4. The data belong to a study of T cell responses to AZD1222 COVID-19 vaccine. Study-wide findings and caveats: Seropositive status at baseline applied to only six AZD1222 recipients. Donors were largely white British and mainly female; clonal diversity was possibly underestimated.

Only in-frame clones appear in the TCRdb table, and some are missing; sequencing was by immunoSEQ multiplex PCR. The table lists over 130,000 clones, about 90% of them singletons, with approximately 3.7% in the top ten. The material was peripheral blood, obtained on day 0 of AZD1222 vaccination. The sequence came from an adult in good health. This chain links TRBV29-1 with TRBJ2-2; 8 nucleotides align to TRBD1. The CDR3 loop reads CSVGQGATNTGELFF. CDR3 coding DNA: TGCAGCGTTGGGCAGGGGGCTACGAACACCGGGGAGCTGTTTTTT.